The clone carrying this TCR beta chain was counted a few times. Time point specified: patch test 1, 2 weeks after DPC sensitization. Specified treatment: therapeutic diphenylcyclopropenone sensitization with weekly scalp DPC. People who gave samples had alopecia, were 18 to 70 years old, and were suitable for DPC. The data belong to a study of human T cells and chemical hapten exposure. Separate cDNA molecules received unique molecular identifiers, which the library attached to them. MiXCR, run by TCRdb on the RACE reads, gives a single entry per CDR3 protein. The sample yields some 80,000 distinct CDR3 sequences, roughly 10% seen once. V was pared by 6 bases and J by 6 bases, with 7 bases of the junction left unmatched. The CDR3 has 13 amino acids. Germline V gives CDR1 SQVTM, CDR2 ANQGSEA.

This clonotype was sampled from a woman aged 50 to 65 with alopecia areata. Some clones in this sample may be carry-over from other donors' samples. J is TRBJ2-1 and V is TRBV29-1, with 8 positions matching TRBD1. Material: whole blood, obtained in connection with sensitization to the hapten diphenylcyclopropenone (DPC). CDR3 region: CSVAWGTGNEQFF. Written as DNA, the CDR3 is TGCAGCGTCGCCTGGGGGACAGGCAATGAGCAGTTCTTC.